This T cell receptor (beta chain) was obtained from a study of blood T cells in healthy people across ages (dated by TCRdb to the mid-2010s). Study-level background: Template switching captured roughly one uniquely barcoded TCR beta cDNA molecule per two T cells in model experiments. The study analyzed two additional independent replicas of 1 million unique cDNA reads from the same blood draw for two donors, one aged 18 to 30 and one aged 80 or older. To avoid experimental bias, donors of different ages were randomly spread across the sequencing lanes. Age-related changes in TCR beta repertoire diversity were measured in the study by deep sequencing normalized with unique cDNA molecular identifiers. The donors were split into four age groups: young (average around 15 years), middle-aged (about 40), aged (approximately 60) and long-lived (roughly 86).

The library was generated by 5' RACE. The instrument given in TCRdb is Illumina HiSeq 2500. A second PCR of roughly 6 to 11 cycles was run with a J-beta primer mix and a sample-barcoded 5' primer. A unique molecular identifier was introduced onto each TCR beta cDNA molecule by a template-switch 5' adaptor carrying 12 random nucleotides. At least 2.5 million CDR3-containing paired-end reads were obtained from each sample. First-strand cDNA synthesis was performed from all RNA using the Mint cDNA synthesis kit, with priming by a TRBC-specific oligonucleotide. All cDNA was treated with uracil-DNA glycosylase and then went through a first 18-cycle PCR with the universal primers M1SS and BC2_uni_R. Turning to the authors' computational methods: For normalization, 1 million high-quality reads, each with a distinct molecular identifier, were randomly selected from each sample. Instead of being binned into consensus sequences, reads with shared molecular identifiers were discarded. MiTCR, with a Q25 quality threshold and the strictest error-elimination algorithm, was used for CDR3 identification, clonotype clustering and error correction. A nonparametric unseen species model using Euler transformation provided a lower-bound estimate of total TCR beta diversity. Starting from the raw public reads, TCRdb applied fastp trimming at Q25, assembled clones with MiXCR and retained in-frame beta chains. For every CDR3 protein sequence, its rows merge into one entry that carries the most common genes and DNA. The V and J calls were determined by TCRdb, not by the authors. The sample profile shows approximately 730,000 distinct CDR3 sequences; 40% to 65% of them were found once. The top ten clones comprise roughly two fifths of the sample.

Systemically healthy Caucasian individuals from Russia, some 38 in total and aged about 6 to 90 years, were included as donors. Ten milliliters of peripheral blood were drawn from each donor into EDTA-treated Vacutainer tubes. Ficoll-Paque density-gradient centrifugation was used to isolate PBMCs, with at least 6.5 million per sample. Trizol reagent was used to extract total RNA from PBMCs, with at least 6 micrograms per sample. For every donor, flow cytometry on a PBMC aliquot measured the percentage of naive CD45RAhigh/CD27high T cells. Study-level results and caveats: Compared with the aged group, the long-lived group had more naive CD4+ T cells, fewer expanded clones and increased TCR diversity, suggesting age selection. Total diversity estimates from one million sequenced T cells were considered lower bounds and underestimates. Bulk unsorted PBMC profiling prevented conclusive comparison of naive and antigen-experienced compartments. There was a strong correlation between observed TCR beta diversity and the percentage of naive T cells measured by flow cytometry. Observed TCR beta diversity per million T cells fell roughly linearly with age, and a significant reduction was already apparent by age around 39. The CMV infection status of donors was not known, potentially confounding age-related changes in expanded clonotypes.

The CDR3 starts with the cysteine, ends with the phenylalanine, and has 15 residues. Left in the record is the CDR3 DNA by itself, 45 bases read in frame from the first base. The germline ends are 14 bases apart after V is trimmed by 3 bases and J by 3 bases. This clonotype came up a few times. Its antigen remains undetermined. There are no base qualities to consult, and no much larger clone falls within one base. The TCR originated in a man of 80 years or more in good health. The source material was blood. The rearrangement joined TRBV12-3 or TRBV12-4 to TRBJ1-2; 6 matching bases give a weak D call of TRBD1. CDR3 loop: CASSLRGQLYYGYTF. The nucleotide sequence is given as TGTGCCAGCAGTTTGCGTGGACAGCTCTACTATGGCTACACCTTC.